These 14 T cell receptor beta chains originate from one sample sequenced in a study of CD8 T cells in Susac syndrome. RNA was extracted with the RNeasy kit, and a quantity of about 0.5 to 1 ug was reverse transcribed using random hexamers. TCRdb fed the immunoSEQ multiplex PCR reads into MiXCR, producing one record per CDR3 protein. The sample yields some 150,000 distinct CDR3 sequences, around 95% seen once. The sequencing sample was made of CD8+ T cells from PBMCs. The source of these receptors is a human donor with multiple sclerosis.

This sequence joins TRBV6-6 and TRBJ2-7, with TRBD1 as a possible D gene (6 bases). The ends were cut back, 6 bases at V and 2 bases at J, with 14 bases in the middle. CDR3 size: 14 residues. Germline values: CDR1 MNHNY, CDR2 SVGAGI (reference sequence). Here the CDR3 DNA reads TGTGCCAGCAGCCTAGCTGGACAGACCTACGAGCAGTACTTC. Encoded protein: CASSLAGQTYEQYF.

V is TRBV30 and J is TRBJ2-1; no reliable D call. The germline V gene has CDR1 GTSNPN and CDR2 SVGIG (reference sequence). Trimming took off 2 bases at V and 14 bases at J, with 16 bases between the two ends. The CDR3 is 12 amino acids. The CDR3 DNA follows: TGTGCCTGGAGTCTCCAGGTCGGTGGTGAGTTCTTC. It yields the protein CAWSLQVGGEFF.

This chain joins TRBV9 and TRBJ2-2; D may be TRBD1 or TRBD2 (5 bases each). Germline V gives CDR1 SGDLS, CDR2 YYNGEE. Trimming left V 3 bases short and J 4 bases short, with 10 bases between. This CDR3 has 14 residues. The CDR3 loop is CASSDGGFTGELFF. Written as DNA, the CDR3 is TGTGCCAGCAGCGATGGGGGATTCACCGGGGAGCTGTTTTTT.

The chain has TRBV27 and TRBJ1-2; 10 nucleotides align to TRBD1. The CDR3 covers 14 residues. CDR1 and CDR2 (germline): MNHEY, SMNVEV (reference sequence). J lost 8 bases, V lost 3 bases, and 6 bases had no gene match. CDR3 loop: CASSLSTGGRGYTF. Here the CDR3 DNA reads TGTGCCAGCAGTTTGTCGACAGGGGGCCGAGGCTACACCTTC.

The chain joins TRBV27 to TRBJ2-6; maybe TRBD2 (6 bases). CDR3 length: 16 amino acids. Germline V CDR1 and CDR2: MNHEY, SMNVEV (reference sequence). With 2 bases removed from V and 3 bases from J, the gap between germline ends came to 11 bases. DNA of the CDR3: TGTGCCAGCAGTTTAAGGTGGGAGGATGGGGCCAACGTCCTGACTTTC. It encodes CASSLRWEDGANVLTF. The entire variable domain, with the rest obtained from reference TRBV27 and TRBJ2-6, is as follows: EAQVTQNPRYLITVTGKKLTVTCSQNMNHEYMSWYRQDPGLGLRQIYYSMNVEVTDKGDVPEGYKVSRKEKRNFPLILESPSPNQTSLYFCASSLRWEDGANVLTFGAGSRLTVL.

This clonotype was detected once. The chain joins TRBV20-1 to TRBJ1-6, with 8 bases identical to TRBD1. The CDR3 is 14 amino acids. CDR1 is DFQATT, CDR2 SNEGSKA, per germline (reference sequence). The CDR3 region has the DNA TGCAGGAGTGACAGGGGTGTTCGTAATTCACCCCTCCACTTT. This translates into CRSDRGVRNSPLHF.

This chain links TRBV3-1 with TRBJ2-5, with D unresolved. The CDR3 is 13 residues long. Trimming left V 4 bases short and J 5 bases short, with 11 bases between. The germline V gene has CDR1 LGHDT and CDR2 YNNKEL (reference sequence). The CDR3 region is CASSRLEVETQYF. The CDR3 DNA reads TGTGCCAGCAGCCGCCTCGAAGTGGAGACCCAGTACTTC.

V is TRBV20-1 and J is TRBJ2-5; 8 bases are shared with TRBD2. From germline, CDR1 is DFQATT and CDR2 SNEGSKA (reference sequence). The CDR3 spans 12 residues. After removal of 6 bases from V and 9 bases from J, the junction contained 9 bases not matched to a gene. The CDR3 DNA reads TGCAGTGCCATCAGCGGGGGCCGGGCCCAGTACTTC. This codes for CSAISGGRAQYF.

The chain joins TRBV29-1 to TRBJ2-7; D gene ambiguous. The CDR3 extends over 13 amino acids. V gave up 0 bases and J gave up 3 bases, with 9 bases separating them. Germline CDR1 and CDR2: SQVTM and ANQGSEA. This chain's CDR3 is CSVEEGSIYEQYF. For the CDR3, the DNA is TGCAGCGTTGAAGAGGGCTCCATCTACGAGCAGTACTTC.

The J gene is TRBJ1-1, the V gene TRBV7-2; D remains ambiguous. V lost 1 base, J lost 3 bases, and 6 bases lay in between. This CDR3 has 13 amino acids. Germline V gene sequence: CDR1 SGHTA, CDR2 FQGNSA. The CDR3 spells CASSLVGYTEAFF. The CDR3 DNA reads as TGTGCCAGCAGCTTAGTAGGTTACACTGAAGCTTTCTTT.

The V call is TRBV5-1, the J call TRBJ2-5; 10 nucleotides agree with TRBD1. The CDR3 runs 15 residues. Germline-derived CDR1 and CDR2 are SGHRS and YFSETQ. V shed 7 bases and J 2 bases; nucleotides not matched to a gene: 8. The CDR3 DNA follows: TGCGCCAGCTCAAACCGGGACAGGGGACAAGAGACCCAGTACTTC. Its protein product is CASSNRDRGQETQYF.

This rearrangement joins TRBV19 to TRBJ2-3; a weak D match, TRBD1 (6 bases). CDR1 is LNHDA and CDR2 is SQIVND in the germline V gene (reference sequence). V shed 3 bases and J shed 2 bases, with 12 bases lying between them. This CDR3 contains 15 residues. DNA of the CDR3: TGTGCCAGTAGTATCTCAGGGGTCCCCACAGATACGCAGTATTTT. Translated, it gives CASSISGVPTDTQYF.

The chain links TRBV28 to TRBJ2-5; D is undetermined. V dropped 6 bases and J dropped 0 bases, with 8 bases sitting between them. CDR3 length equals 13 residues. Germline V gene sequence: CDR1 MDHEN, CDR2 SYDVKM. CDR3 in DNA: TGTGCCAGCAGCCGCAGGTACCAAGAGACCCAGTACTTC. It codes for CASSRRYQETQYF.

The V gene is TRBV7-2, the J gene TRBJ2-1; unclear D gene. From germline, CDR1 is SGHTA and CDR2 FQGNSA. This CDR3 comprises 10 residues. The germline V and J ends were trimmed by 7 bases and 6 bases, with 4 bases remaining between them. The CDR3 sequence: CASKSNEQFF. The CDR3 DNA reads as TGTGCCAGCAAGTCCAATGAGCAGTTCTTC.